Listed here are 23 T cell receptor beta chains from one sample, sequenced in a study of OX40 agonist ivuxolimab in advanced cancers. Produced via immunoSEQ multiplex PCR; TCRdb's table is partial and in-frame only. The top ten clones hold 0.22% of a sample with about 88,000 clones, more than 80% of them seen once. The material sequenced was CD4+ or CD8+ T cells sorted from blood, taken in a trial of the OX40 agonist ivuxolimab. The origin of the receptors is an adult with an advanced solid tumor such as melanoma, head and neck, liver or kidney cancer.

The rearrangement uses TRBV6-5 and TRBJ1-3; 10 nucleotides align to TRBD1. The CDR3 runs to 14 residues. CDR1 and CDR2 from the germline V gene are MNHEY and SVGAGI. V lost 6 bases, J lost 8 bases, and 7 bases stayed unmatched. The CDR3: CASSSTDRGYTIYF. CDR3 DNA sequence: TGTGCCAGCAGCTCGACGGACAGGGGGTACACCATATATTTT.

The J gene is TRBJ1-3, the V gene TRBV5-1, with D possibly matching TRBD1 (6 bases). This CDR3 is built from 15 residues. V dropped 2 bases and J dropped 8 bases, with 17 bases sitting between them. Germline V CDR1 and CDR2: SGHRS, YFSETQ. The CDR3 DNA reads TGCGCCAGCAGCTTCACCGGGACACCGGGGGACACCATATATTTT. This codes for CASSFTGTPGDTIYF.

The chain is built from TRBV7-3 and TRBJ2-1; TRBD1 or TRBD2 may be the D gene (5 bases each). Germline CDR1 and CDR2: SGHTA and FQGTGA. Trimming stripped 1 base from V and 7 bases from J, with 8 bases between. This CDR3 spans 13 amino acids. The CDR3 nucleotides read TGTGCCAGCAGCTTAAAATGGGGGAATGAGCAGTTCTTC. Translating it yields CASSLKWGNEQFF. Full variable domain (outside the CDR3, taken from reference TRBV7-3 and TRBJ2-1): GAGVSQTPSNKVTEKGKYVELRCDPISGHTALYWYRQSLGQGPEFLIYFQGTGAADDSGLPNDRFFAVRPEGSVSTLKIQRTERGDSAVYLCASSLKWGNEQFFGPGTRLTVL.

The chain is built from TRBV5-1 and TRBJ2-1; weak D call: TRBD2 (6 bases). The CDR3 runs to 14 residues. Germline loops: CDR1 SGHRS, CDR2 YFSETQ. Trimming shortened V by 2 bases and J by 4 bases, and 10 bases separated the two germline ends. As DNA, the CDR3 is TGCGCCAGCAGCTTAATGACTAGTTACAATGAGCAGTTCTTC. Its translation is CASSLMTSYNEQFF. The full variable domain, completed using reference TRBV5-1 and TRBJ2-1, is KAGVTQTPRYLIKTRGQQVTLSCSPISGHRSVSWYQQTPGQGLQFLFEYFSETQRNKGNFPGRFSGRQFSNSRSEMNVSTLELGDSALYLCASSLMTSYNEQFFGPGTRLTVL.

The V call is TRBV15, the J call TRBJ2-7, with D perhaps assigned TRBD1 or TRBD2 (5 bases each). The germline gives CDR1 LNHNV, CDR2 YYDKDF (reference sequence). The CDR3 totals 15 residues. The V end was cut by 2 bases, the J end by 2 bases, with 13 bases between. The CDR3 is CATSRTGTATYEQYF. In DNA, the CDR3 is TGTGCCACCAGCAGAACCGGGACCGCCACCTACGAGCAGTACTTC.

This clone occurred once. The CDR3 protein is CASSQVFREPKNIQYF. CDR3 sequence (DNA): TGTGCCAGCAGCCAAGTTTTTAGGGAGCCCAAAAACATTCAGTACTTC. V is TRBV4-2 and J is TRBJ2-4, with D possibly matching TRBD2 (5 bases). Trimming left V 1 base short and J 2 bases short, with 12 bases between. The CDR3 is 16 residues long. Looked up from germline, CDR1 is LGHNA and CDR2 is YNFKEQ.

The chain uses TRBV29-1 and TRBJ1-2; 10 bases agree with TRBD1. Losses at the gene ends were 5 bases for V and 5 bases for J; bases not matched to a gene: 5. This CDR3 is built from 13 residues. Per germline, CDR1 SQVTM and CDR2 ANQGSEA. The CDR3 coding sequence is TGCAGCGTTCTGGGACAGGGGAAATATGGCTACACCTTC. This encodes CSVLGQGKYGYTF.

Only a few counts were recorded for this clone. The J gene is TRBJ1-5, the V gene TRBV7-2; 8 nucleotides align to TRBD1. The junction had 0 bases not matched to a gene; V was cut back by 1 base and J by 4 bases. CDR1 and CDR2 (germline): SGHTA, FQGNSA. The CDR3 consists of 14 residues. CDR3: CASSLDRGNQPQHF. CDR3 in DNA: TGTGCCAGCAGCTTAGACAGGGGGAATCAGCCCCAGCATTTT.

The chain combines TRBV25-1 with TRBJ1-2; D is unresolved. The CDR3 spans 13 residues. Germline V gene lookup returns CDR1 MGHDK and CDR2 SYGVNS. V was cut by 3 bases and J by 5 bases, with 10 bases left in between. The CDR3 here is CASSDGFSYGYTF. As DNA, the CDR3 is TGTGCCAGCAGTGATGGATTTTCGTATGGCTACACCTTC.

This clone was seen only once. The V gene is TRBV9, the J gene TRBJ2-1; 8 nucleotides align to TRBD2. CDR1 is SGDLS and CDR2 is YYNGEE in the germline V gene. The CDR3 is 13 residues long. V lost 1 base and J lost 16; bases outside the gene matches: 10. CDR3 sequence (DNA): TGTGCCAGCAGCGTAAATAGCGGGGAAGGTCAATTCTTC. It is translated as CASSVNSGEGQFF.

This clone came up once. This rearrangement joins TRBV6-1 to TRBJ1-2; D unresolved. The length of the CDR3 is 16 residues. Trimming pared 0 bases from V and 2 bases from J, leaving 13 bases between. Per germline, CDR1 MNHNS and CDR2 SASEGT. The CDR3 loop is CASSEAGTAQNYGYTF. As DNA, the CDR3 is TGTGCCAGCAGTGAAGCGGGCACAGCCCAAAACTATGGCTACACCTTC.

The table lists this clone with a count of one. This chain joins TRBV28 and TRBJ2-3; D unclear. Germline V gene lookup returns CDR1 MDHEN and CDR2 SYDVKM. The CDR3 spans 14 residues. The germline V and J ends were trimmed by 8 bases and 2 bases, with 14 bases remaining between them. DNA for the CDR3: TGTGCCAGCGGCTCCGAGAGGCTCACAGATACGCAGTATTTT. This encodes CASGSERLTDTQYF.

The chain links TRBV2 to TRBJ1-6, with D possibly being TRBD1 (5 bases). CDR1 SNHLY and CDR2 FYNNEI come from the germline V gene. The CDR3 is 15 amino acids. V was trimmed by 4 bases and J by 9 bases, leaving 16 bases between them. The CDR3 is CASSARGRDASPLHF. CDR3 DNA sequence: TGTGCCAGCAGTGCGAGGGGCAGGGACGCTTCACCCCTCCACTTT.

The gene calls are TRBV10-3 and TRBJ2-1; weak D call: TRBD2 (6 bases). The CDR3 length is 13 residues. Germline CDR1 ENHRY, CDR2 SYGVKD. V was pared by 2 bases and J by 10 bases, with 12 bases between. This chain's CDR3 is CAISEGSGAEQFF. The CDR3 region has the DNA TGTGCCATCAGTGAGGGATCGGGAGCAGAGCAGTTCTTC.

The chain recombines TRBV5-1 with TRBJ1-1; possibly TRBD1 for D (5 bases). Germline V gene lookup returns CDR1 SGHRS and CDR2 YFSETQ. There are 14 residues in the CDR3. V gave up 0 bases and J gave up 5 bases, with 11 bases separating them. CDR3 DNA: TGCGCCAGCAGCTTGGCCCTGGGGGGGACTGAAGCTTTCTTT. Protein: CASSLALGGTEAFF.

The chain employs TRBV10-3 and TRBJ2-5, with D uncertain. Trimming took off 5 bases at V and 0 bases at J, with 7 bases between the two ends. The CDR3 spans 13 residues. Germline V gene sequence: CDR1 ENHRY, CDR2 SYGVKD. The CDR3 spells CAISTTYQETQYF. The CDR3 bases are TGTGCCATCAGTACAACGTACCAAGAGACCCAGTACTTC.

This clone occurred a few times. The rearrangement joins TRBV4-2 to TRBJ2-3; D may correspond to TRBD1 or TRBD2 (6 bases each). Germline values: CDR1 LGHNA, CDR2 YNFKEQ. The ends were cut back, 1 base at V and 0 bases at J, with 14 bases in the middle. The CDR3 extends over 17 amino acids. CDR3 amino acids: CASSQVGAGRSTDTQYF. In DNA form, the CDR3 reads TGTGCCAGCAGCCAAGTGGGGGCGGGGAGGAGCACAGATACGCAGTATTTT.

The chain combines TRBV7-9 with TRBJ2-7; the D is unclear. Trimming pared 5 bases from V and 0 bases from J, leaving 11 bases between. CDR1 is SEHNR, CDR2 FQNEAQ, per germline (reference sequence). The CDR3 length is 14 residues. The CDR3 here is CASSLEGYSYEQYV. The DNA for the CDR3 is TGTGCCAGCAGCCTGGAAGGTTACTCCTACGAGCAGTACGTC.

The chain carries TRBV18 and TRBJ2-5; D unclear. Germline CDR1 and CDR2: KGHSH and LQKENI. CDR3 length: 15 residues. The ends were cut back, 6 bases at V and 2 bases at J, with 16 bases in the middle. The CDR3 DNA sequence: TGTGCCAGCTCTTTGAAGGTGGGCGGTCAAGAGACCCAGTACTTC. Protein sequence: CASSLKVGGQETQYF.

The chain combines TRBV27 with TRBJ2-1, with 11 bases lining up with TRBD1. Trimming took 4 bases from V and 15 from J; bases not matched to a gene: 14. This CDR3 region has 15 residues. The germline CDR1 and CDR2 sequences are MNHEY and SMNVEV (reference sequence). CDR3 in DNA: TGTGCCAGCAGTTCGGACAGGGGGCCCGCTATGGGACCGTTCTTC. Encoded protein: CASSSDRGPAMGPFF.

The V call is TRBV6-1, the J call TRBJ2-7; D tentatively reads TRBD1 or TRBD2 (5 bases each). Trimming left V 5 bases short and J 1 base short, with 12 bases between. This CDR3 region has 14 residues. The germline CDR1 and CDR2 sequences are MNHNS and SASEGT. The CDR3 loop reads CASSTRDRSYEQYF. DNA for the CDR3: TGTGCCAGCAGTACTCGGGACCGATCCTACGAGCAGTACTTC.

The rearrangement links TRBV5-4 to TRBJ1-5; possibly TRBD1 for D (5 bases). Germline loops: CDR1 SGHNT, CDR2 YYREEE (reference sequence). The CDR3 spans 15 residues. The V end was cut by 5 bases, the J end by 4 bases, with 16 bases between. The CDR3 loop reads CASSLIPGLNQPQHF. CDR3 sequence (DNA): TGTGCCAGCAGTTTGATACCGGGACTTAATCAGCCCCAGCATTTT.

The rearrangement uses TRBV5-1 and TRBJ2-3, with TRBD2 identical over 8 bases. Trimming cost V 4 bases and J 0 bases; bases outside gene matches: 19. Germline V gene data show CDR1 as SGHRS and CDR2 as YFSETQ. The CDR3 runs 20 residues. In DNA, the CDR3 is TGCGCCAGCAGCCTAATGATCGGGGGGGCCCCCCCCGCTAGCACAGATACGCAGTATTTT. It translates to CASSLMIGGAPPASTDTQYF.